Presented here are 5 T cell receptor beta chains from one specimen sequenced in a study of siplizumab effects on memory and regulatory T cells. The repertoire was sequenced with immunoSEQ multiplex PCR; TCRdb's copy has only in-frame clones and lacks some. The sample contains 57,000 or so clones, approximately 93% of which appear only once. The source material was CD8+ T cells sorted from blood. All receptors come from a human donor in good health.

The chain employs TRBV12-5 and TRBJ2-5, with D tentatively TRBD1 (6 bases). Looked up from germline, CDR1 is LGHNT and CDR2 is FRNRAP. The V end lost 5 bases, the J end lost 3 bases, and 22 bases lay between the germline ends. The CDR3 runs to 17 residues. Here the CDR3 reads CASGPGQKPAAEETQYF. The CDR3 DNA reads as TGTGCTAGTGGTCCAGGACAGAAGCCAGCAGCCGAAGAGACCCAGTACTTC.

This chain joins TRBV29-1 and TRBJ1-1, with 8 positions matching TRBD1. From germline, CDR1 is SQVTM and CDR2 ANQGSEA. This CDR3 has 12 residues. V was clipped by 7 bases and J by 4 bases; unmatched bases: 5. The CDR3 DNA is TGCAGCGCCCGGACAGGGCGCACTGAAGCTTTCTTT. This codes for CSARTGRTEAFF.

This chain joins TRBV4-2 and TRBJ2-4; D is unclear. Looked up from germline, CDR1 is LGHNA and CDR2 is YNFKEQ. V lost 1 base and J lost 0, with 10 bases in between. The CDR3 is 16 residues long. The CDR3, as DNA: TGTGCCAGCAGCCAAGTGCACAGCCTAGCCAAAAACATTCAGTACTTC. Its translation is CASSQVHSLAKNIQYF.

CDR3 in DNA: TGTGCCAGCAGCAACCCGGTACCCCAGGAAGGAAACACCATATATTTT. Amino acid sequence: CASSNPVPQEGNTIYF. The gene calls are TRBV7-9 and TRBJ1-3; D is uncertain. The V end lost 5 bases, the J end lost 4 bases, and 18 bases lay between the germline ends. Germline V lookup: CDR1 SEHNR, CDR2 FQNEAQ (reference sequence). This CDR3 has 16 amino acids.

The genes are TRBV19 and TRBJ2-3; 12 nucleotides agree with TRBD2. The CDR3 extends over 15 amino acids. CDR1 and CDR2 (germline): LNHDA, SQIVND (reference sequence). V was clipped by 1 base and J by 6 bases; unmatched bases: 2. CDR3 coding DNA: TGTGCCAGTAGTATAGCTAGCGGGAGGGCTGATACGCAGTATTTT. Protein product: CASSIASGRADTQYF.